The 32 T cell receptor beta chains in this list originate from one sample, sequenced in a study of blood T cell repertoires in COVID-19. Sequenced by immunoSEQ multiplex PCR; TCRdb stores in-frame clones only, minus some. The sample has approximately 120,000 clones, roughly 88% seen once. Sequenced sample: peripheral blood. The receptors derive from a human donor in a cohort sampled during active COVID-19.

The chain carries TRBV5-1 and TRBJ2-7; possibly TRBD2 for D (6 bases). CDR1 SGHRS and CDR2 YFSETQ come from the germline V gene. This CDR3 has 14 residues. V was clipped by 2 bases and J by 3 bases, with 12 bases between them. Here the CDR3 DNA reads TGCGCCAGCAGCTTAGCAGGAGGGCACTACGAGCAGTACTTC. This gives the protein CASSLAGGHYEQYF.

This sequence joins TRBV19 and TRBJ1-2; D is unclear. V gave up 4 bases and J gave up 2 bases, with 11 bases separating them. The CDR3 is made up of 14 amino acids. Germline-derived CDR1 and CDR2 are LNHDA and SQIVND (reference sequence). This chain's CDR3 is CASSTAGGNYGYTF. In nucleotides, the CDR3 is TGTGCCAGTAGTACCGCCGGCGGGAACTATGGCTACACCTTC.

CDR3 coding DNA: TGCGCCAGCAGCCAAGTCGCGGGAGGGGAATATACGCAGTATTTT. Translating gives CASSQVAGGEYTQYF. This chain uses TRBV4-3 with TRBJ2-3, with 9 bases lining up with TRBD2. The CDR3 loop spans 15 amino acids. V shed 1 base and J 7 bases; nucleotides not matched to a gene: 6. CDR1 and CDR2 from the germline V gene are LGHNA and YSLEER.

Here the CDR3 DNA reads TGTGCCAGCTGCCCGGAACGACTAGAGGGAAATGAGCAGTTCTTC. Translation: CASCPERLEGNEQFF. The chain joins TRBV7-9 to TRBJ2-1; D perhaps matches TRBD2 (6 bases). Germline-derived CDR1 and CDR2 are SEHNR and FQNEAQ (reference sequence). The CDR3 is 15 residues long. Trimming shortened V by 8 bases and J by 7 bases, and 21 bases separated the two germline ends. The entire variable domain, with the rest obtained from reference TRBV7-9 and TRBJ2-1, is as follows: DTGVSQNPRHKITKRGQNVTFRCDPISEHNRLYWYRQTLGQGPEFLTYFQNEAQLEKSRLLSDRFSAERPKGSFSTLEIQRTEQGDSAMYLCASCPERLEGNEQFFGPGTRLTVL.

The CDR3, as DNA: TGTGCCAGTACCTCAGGGGGGCGTAACTATGGCTACACCTTC. Protein: CASTSGGRNYGYTF. This chain uses TRBV19 with TRBJ1-2; 7 bases agree with TRBD1. CDR3 size: 14 residues. Per the germline V gene, CDR1 is LNHDA and CDR2 is SQIVND (reference sequence). V gave up 7 bases and J gave up 1 base; unmatched junction bases: 6.

The rearrangement uses TRBV25-1 and TRBJ1-4; a weak D match, TRBD1 (6 bases). The CDR3 contains 13 residues. Between the trimmed V and J ends, which lost 8 bases and 8 bases, there was a span of 15 bases. Germline CDR1 and CDR2: MGHDK and SYGVNS. The CDR3 protein is CASRGQIGEKLFF. Here the CDR3 DNA reads TGTGCCAGCCGAGGACAGATAGGCGAAAAACTGTTTTTT.

This rearrangement joins TRBV19 to TRBJ2-5; the D gene is possibly TRBD1 (5 bases). Trimming left V 8 bases short and J 5 bases short, with 15 bases between. The V gene's germline CDR1 is LNHDA and CDR2 SQIVND (reference sequence). This CDR3 is built from 13 residues. DNA of the CDR3: TGTGCCAGTGGGCCCCAGGGTACGGAGACCCAGTACTTC. Translated, it gives CASGPQGTETQYF.

The chain recombines TRBV7-9 with TRBJ2-1; 9 bases align to TRBD2. Germline CDR1 SEHNR, CDR2 FQNEAQ (reference sequence). The V segment lost 8 bases and the J segment 2 bases; nucleotides outside the gene matches: 1. CDR3 length: 13 amino acids. Here the CDR3 reads CASLAGAYNEQFF. The CDR3 bases are TGTGCCAGCTTAGCGGGAGCCTACAATGAGCAGTTCTTC.

This rearrangement joins TRBV5-1 to TRBJ1-2; 11 nucleotides agree with TRBD1. The V gene's germline CDR1 is SGHRS and CDR2 YFSETQ. This CDR3 is 16 amino acids long. V lost 6 bases, J lost 5 bases, and 12 bases stayed unmatched. CDR3 in DNA: TGCGCCAGCACCCCGGACAGGGGGCGATTTGAATATGGCTACACCTTC. Translated, it gives CASTPDRGRFEYGYTF. Together with reference TRBV5-1 and TRBJ1-2, the CDR3 gives the full variable domain: KAGVTQTPRYLIKTRGQQVTLSCSPISGHRSVSWYQQTPGQGLQFLFEYFSETQRNKGNFPGRFSGRQFSNSRSEMNVSTLELGDSALYLCASTPDRGRFEYGYTFGSGTRLTVV.

The J gene is TRBJ1-5, the V gene TRBV28; 8 bases are a match to TRBD1. From germline, CDR1 is MDHEN and CDR2 SYDVKM. The V and J ends lost 6 bases and 9 bases, in that order; junction bases with no gene match: 16. There are 16 residues in the CDR3. The CDR3 region is CASSSSGTGPTGPQHF. The CDR3 nucleotides are TGTGCCAGCAGCTCCTCAGGGACAGGTCCTACTGGGCCCCAGCATTTT.

V is TRBV15 and J is TRBJ1-5; 8 positions agree with TRBD1. The CDR3 totals 14 residues. The V and J ends lost 4 bases and 4 bases, in that order; junction bases with no gene match: 3. Germline V gene sequence: CDR1 LNHNV, CDR2 YYDKDF (reference sequence). The DNA of the CDR3 is TGTGCCACCAGCAAAGACAGGGGTAATCAGCCCCAGCATTTT. Its translation is CATSKDRGNQPQHF.

The chain uses TRBV12-5 and TRBJ2-6, with 8 bases aligning to TRBD1. There are 18 residues in the CDR3. With V trimmed by 4 bases and J by 0 bases, 8 bases remained unmatched. The germline gives CDR1 LGHNT, CDR2 FRNRAP. The CDR3 spells CASGSGTGLTSGANVLTF. In nucleotides, the CDR3 is TGTGCTAGTGGTTCCGGGACAGGTTTGACCTCTGGGGCCAACGTCCTGACTTTC. Using reference TRBV12-5 and TRBJ2-6 for the parts outside the CDR3, the full variable domain is DARVTQTPRHKVTEMGQEVTMRCQPILGHNTVFWYRQTMMQGLELLAYFRNRAPLDDSGMPKDRFSAEMPDATLATLKIQPSEPRDSAVYFCASGSGTGLTSGANVLTFGAGSRLTVL.

The CDR3 loop reads CASSFPGQGATGELFF. In DNA, the CDR3 is TGTGCCAGCAGTTTCCCTGGACAGGGGGCAACGGGGGAGCTGTTTTTT. The chain couples TRBV27 to TRBJ2-2, with 11 bases aligning to TRBD1. V trimming: 3 bases; J trimming: 8 bases; junction bases outside the gene matches: 8. CDR1 and CDR2 (germline): MNHEY, SMNVEV (reference sequence). The CDR3 length is 16 residues.

This clone has more than one count but fewer than ten. In DNA form, the CDR3 reads TGTGCCAGTAGTAGATTGGTGGCAGGAAACACCATATATTTT. Translation gives CASSRLVAGNTIYF. The V gene is TRBV19, the J gene TRBJ1-3; D is ambiguous. The CDR3 loop spans 14 amino acids. The germline gives CDR1 LNHDA, CDR2 SQIVND (reference sequence). The V and J ends lost 4 bases and 4 bases respectively, with 11 bases between them.

The chain uses TRBV29-1 and TRBJ2-1; possibly TRBD1 for D (7 bases). Germline V CDR1 and CDR2: SQVTM, ANQGSEA. This CDR3 contains 14 residues. With 0 bases removed from V and 10 bases from J, the gap between germline ends came to 16 bases. DNA of the CDR3: TGCAGCGTTGAAGACCCAGGGGGGCCTCTGGAGCAGTTCTTC. This encodes CSVEDPGGPLEQFF.

This clone has just one count. CDR3 in amino acids: CASSPVRGLGTEAFF. The CDR3 DNA is TGTGCCAGCAGTCCGGTCCGGGGGTTGGGGACTGAAGCTTTCTTT. The chain combines TRBV6-5 with TRBJ1-1; maybe TRBD1 (5 bases). Germline V lookup: CDR1 MNHEY, CDR2 SVGAGI. The V end lost 5 bases, the J end lost 5 bases, and 18 bases lay between the germline ends. The CDR3 consists of 15 residues.

V and J are TRBV4-1 and TRBJ2-3, with D perhaps matching TRBD2 (6 bases). This CDR3 spans 15 amino acids. Germline CDR1 is MGHRA and CDR2 is YSYEKL. Trimming took 1 base from V and 3 from J, leaving 11 bases between them. DNA of the CDR3: TGCGCCAGCAGCCAAGTTACGGGGGAGACAGATACGCAGTATTTT. This translates into CASSQVTGETDTQYF.

The genes are TRBV9 and TRBJ2-5, with TRBD2 identical over 12 bases. The CDR3 is made up of 14 amino acids. The V gene end was trimmed by 4 bases and the J gene end by 6 bases; junction bases not matched to a gene: 4. In germline, CDR1 is SGDLS, CDR2 YYNGEE. CDR3 DNA: TGTGCCAGCAGCATGACTAGCGGGAGCCAGACCCAGTACTTC. Amino acids: CASSMTSGSQTQYF.

This rearrangement joins TRBV24-1 to TRBJ2-1; TRBD2 matches 9 bases. Per the germline V gene, CDR1 is KGHDR and CDR2 is SFDVKD. The CDR3 is made up of 17 amino acids. Trimming cost V 2 bases and J 10 bases; bases outside gene matches: 14. The CDR3 is CATSDSSGLAPRQEQFF. CDR3 coding DNA: TGTGCCACCAGTGATTCATCGGGACTAGCTCCGAGGCAGGAGCAGTTCTTC.

The chain couples TRBV19 to TRBJ2-5; perhaps TRBD2 as D (5 bases). Trimming stripped 11 bases from V and 4 bases from J, with 17 bases between. The germline V gene encodes CDR1 LNHDA and CDR2 SQIVND (reference sequence). The CDR3 is 13 residues long. The CDR3 bases are TGTGCCCCAAACGGGGAAGTGGTAGAGACCCAGTACTTC. Translating it yields CAPNGEVVETQYF.

This clone was seen just once. The chain links TRBV28 to TRBJ1-1; tentative D call: TRBD1 (5 bases). The length of the CDR3 is 13 residues. V dropped 8 bases and J dropped 0 bases, with 10 bases sitting between them. The germline gives CDR1 MDHEN, CDR2 SYDVKM. CDR3 residues: CASPDRLNTEAFF. In DNA, the CDR3 is TGTGCCAGCCCCGACAGATTGAACACTGAAGCTTTCTTT.

The rearrangement links TRBV19 to TRBJ1-1; a weak D match, TRBD1 (5 bases). The V end lost 4 bases, the J end lost 4 bases, and 25 bases lay between the germline ends. The CDR3 sequence is 18 residues long. Germline V lookup: CDR1 LNHDA, CDR2 SQIVND (reference sequence). The CDR3 spells CASSTSSNLGGRATEAFF. The DNA of the CDR3 is TGTGCCAGTAGTACCTCATCAAATTTGGGCGGCAGGGCCACTGAAGCTTTCTTT.

The gene calls are TRBV6-5 and TRBJ1-5; a possible D gene is TRBD1 (6 bases). The V end lost 8 bases, the J end lost 0 bases, and 14 bases lay between the germline ends. This CDR3 region has 15 residues. The germline V gene has CDR1 MNHEY and CDR2 SVGAGI. CDR3 in DNA: TGTGCCAGCTGGTGGACAGCCGATAGCAATCAGCCCCAGCATTTT. It is translated as CASWWTADSNQPQHF.

V usage is TRBV6-2 or TRBV6-3 and J usage is TRBJ1-4, with D perhaps matching TRBD1 (5 bases). The CDR3 has 15 amino acids. Germline loops: CDR1 MNHEY, CDR2 SVGEGT. V gave up 6 bases and J gave up 4 bases, with 15 bases separating them. CDR3 coding DNA: TGTGCCAGCAGCCACGCGGGACTCAATAATGAAAAACTGTTTTTT. It yields the protein CASSHAGLNNEKLFF.

The chain has TRBV27 and TRBJ2-7; 12 bases line up with TRBD1. CDR1 is MNHEY and CDR2 is SMNVEV in the germline V gene (reference sequence). The CDR3 has 17 residues. J gave up 4 bases and V 6 bases, and 13 bases lay outside the gene matches. The CDR3 protein is CASSQRPGTGGSYEQYF. CDR3 in DNA: TGTGCCAGCAGCCAGCGCCCCGGGACAGGGGGCAGTTACGAGCAGTACTTC.

CDR3 in DNA: TGCGCCAGCAGCTTGTATGGACAGGGGGCTACTGAAGCTTTCTTT. Amino acid sequence: CASSLYGQGATEAFF. The rearrangement links TRBV5-1 to TRBJ1-1; 11 positions match TRBD1. Germline V gene sequence: CDR1 SGHRS, CDR2 YFSETQ. With V trimmed by 1 base and J by 5 bases, 4 bases remained unmatched. The CDR3 is 15 residues long.

This clone was observed a few times. This chain joins TRBV20-1 and TRBJ2-3; D is unresolved. The germline V and J ends were trimmed by 3 bases and 3 bases, with 16 bases remaining between them. Germline V lookup: CDR1 DFQATT, CDR2 SNEGSKA (reference sequence). The CDR3 runs 15 residues. Here the CDR3 DNA reads TGCAGTGCTAGTGTGCCCGCGACGAGGACAGATACGCAGTATTTT. Translating gives CSASVPATRTDTQYF.

The V and J genes are TRBV18 and TRBJ2-1; TRBD1 matches 10 bases. The CDR3 runs 14 residues. CDR1 is KGHSH, CDR2 LQKENI, per germline. Losses at the gene ends were 3 bases for V and 10 bases for J; bases not matched to a gene: 6. CDR3 DNA sequence: TGTGCCAGCTCACCTCGGGACAGGGGCTCCGAGCAGTTCTTC. Protein sequence: CASSPRDRGSEQFF.

This chain connects TRBV18 to TRBJ1-5; D is possibly TRBD1 (6 bases). Trimming left V 3 bases short and J 5 bases short, with 14 bases between. The CDR3 consists of 15 residues. Germline CDR1 reads KGHSH; CDR2 reads LQKENI. CDR3 DNA sequence: TGTGCCAGCTCACCTCAACAGGGATTCGATCAGCCCCAGCATTTT. Amino acid sequence: CASSPQQGFDQPQHF.

The chain joins TRBV5-1 to TRBJ2-3; the D gene is possibly TRBD2 (6 bases). Between the trimmed V and J ends, which lost 4 bases and 2 bases, there was a span of 14 bases. This CDR3 has 15 residues. Germline loops: CDR1 SGHRS, CDR2 YFSETQ. As DNA, the CDR3 is TGCGCCAGCAGCGCCCAGGGAGGCGTCACAGATACGCAGTATTTT. Its translation: CASSAQGGVTDTQYF.

V gene TRBV7-9 combines with J gene TRBJ1-5; TRBD1 matches 7 bases. Trimming removed 7 bases from V and 3 bases from J; junction bases left unmatched: 6. Germline V gives CDR1 SEHNR, CDR2 FQNEAQ (reference sequence). CDR3 size: 14 residues. CDR3: CASTLTGANQPQHF. The CDR3 DNA is TGTGCCAGCACCCTTACAGGGGCCAATCAGCCCCAGCATTTT.

The rearrangement uses TRBV5-1 and TRBJ2-3, with TRBD1 matching over 9 bases. The germline V gene has CDR1 SGHRS and CDR2 YFSETQ. The CDR3 extends over 15 amino acids. Trimming cost V 0 bases and J 2 bases; bases outside gene matches: 1. CDR3 DNA sequence: TGCGCCAGCAGCTTGGGGGACAGGGACACAGATACGCAGTATTTT. Translating gives CASSLGDRDTDTQYF.